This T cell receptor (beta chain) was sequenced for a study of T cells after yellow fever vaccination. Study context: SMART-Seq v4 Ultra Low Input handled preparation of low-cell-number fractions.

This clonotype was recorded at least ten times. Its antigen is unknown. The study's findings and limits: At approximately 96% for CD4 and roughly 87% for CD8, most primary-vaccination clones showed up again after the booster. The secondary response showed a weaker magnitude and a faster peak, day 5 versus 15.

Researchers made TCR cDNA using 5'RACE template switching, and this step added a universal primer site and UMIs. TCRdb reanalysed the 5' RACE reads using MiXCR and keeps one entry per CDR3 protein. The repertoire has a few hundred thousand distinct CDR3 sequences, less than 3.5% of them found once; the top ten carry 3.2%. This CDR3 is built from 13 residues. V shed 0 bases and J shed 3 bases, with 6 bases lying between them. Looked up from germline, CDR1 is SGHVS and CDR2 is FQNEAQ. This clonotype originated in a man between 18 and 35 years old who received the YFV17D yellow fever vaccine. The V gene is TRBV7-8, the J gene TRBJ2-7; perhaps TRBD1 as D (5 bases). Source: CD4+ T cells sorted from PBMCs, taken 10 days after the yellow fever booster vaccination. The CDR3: CASSLARGYEQYV. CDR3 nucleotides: TGTGCCAGCAGCTTAGCTAGGGGCTACGAGCAGTACGTC.